This TCR beta chain was retrieved from a study of chronic HIV infection and antiretroviral therapy. V shed 5 bases, J shed 2 bases, and the junction held 5 bases outside the gene matches. Germline V CDR1 and CDR2: MDHEN, SYDVKM. This CDR3 spans 15 amino acids. TCRdb processed the 5' RACE reads anew with MiXCR; each CDR3 protein has one entry. The sample shows some 46,000 distinct CDR3 sequences, about 19% of them seen only once. This sequence originates from an adult who had HIV and had not received antiretroviral therapy, or was an uninfected healthy control (not recorded which). This chain joins TRBV28 and TRBJ1-2, with 10 bases matching TRBD1. The specimen sequenced was peripheral blood. CDR3 sequence reads: CASSPGTGANYGYTF. The CDR3 coding sequence is TGTGCCAGCAGTCCGGGGACAGGGGCGAACTATGGCTACACCTTC.